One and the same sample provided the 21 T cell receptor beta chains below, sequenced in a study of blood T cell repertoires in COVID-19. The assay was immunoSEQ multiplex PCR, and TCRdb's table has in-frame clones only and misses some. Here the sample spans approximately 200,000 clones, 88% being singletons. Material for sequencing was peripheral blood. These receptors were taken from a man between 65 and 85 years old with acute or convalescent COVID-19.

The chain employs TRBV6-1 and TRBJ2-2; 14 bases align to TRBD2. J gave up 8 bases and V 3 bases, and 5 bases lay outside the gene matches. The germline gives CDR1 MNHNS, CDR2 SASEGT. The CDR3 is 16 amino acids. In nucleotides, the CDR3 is TGTGCCAGCAGTGAGGGACTAGCGGGAGTAGGTGGGGAGCTGTTTTTT. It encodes CASSEGLAGVGGELFF.

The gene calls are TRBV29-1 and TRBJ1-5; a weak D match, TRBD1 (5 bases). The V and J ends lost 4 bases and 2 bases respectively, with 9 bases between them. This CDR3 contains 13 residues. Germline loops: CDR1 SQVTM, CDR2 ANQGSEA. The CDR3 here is CSVGGVGNQPQHF. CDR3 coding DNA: TGCAGCGTTGGGGGGGTAGGCAATCAGCCCCAGCATTTT.

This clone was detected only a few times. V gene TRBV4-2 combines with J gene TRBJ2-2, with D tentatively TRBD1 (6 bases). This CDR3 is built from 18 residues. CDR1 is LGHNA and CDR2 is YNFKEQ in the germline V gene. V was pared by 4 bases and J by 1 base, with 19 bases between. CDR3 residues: CASSPYSGVKQNTGELFF. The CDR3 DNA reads TGTGCCAGCAGCCCTTACTCAGGGGTTAAGCAGAACACCGGGGAGCTGTTTTTT.

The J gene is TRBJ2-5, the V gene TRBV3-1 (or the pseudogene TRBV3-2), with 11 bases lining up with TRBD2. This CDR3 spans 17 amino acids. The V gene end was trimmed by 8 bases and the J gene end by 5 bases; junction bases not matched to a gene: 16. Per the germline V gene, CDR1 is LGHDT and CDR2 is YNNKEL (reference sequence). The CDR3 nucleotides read TGTGCCAGCCTTGGGGGGGCTAGCGGGAGGTTCGGGGAGACCCAGTACTTC. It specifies CASLGGASGRFGETQYF.

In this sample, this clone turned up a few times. The CDR3 protein is CASSDPGTGGYEQYF. As DNA, the CDR3 is TGTGCCAGCAGTGACCCCGGGACAGGGGGTTACGAGCAGTACTTC. V and J are TRBV6-4 and TRBJ2-7; 11 nucleotides agree with TRBD1. The CDR3 spans 15 residues. V lost 2 bases and J lost 4; bases outside the gene matches: 4. From germline, CDR1 is MRHNA and CDR2 SNTAGT.

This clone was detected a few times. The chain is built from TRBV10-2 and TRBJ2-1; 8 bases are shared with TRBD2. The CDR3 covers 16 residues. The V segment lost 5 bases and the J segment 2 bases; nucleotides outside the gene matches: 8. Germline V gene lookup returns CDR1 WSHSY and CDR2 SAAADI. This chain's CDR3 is CASSYTIAGPYNEQFF. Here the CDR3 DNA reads TGCGCCAGCAGTTATACCATAGCGGGACCCTACAATGAGCAGTTCTTC.

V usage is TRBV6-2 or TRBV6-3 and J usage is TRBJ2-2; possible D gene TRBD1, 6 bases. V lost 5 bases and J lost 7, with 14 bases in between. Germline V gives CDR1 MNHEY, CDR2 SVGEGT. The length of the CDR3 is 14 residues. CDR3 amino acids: CASSTPRGGGELFF. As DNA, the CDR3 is TGTGCCAGCAGTACCCCCAGGGGCGGCGGGGAGCTGTTTTTT.

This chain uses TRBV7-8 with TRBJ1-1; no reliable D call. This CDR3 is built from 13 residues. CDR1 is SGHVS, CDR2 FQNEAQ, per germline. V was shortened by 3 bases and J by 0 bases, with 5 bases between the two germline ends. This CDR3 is CASSFSLNTEAFF. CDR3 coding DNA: TGTGCCAGCAGCTTTAGTCTGAACACTGAAGCTTTCTTT.

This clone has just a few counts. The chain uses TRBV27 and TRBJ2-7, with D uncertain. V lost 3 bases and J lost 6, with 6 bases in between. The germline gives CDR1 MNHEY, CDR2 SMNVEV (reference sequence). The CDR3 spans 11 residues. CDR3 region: CASSFAGEQYF. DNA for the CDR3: TGTGCCAGCAGTTTTGCCGGCGAGCAGTACTTC.

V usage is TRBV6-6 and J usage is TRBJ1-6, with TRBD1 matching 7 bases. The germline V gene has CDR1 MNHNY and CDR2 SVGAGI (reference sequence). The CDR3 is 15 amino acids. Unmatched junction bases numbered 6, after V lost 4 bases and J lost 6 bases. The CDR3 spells CASSSLDRSNSPLHF. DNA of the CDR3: TGTGCCAGCAGTTCCTTGGACAGGAGTAATTCACCCCTCCACTTT.

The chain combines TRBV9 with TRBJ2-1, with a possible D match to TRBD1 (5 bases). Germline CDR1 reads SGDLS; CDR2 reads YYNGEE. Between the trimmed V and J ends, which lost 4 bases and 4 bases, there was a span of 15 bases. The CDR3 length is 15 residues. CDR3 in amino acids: CASSQRAGYYNEQFF. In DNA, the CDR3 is TGTGCCAGCAGCCAACGGGCAGGGTATTACAATGAGCAGTTCTTC.

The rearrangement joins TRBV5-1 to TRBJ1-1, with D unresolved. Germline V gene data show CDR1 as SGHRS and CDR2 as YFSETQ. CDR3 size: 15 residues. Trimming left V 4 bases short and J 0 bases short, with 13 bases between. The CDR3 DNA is TGCGCCAGCAGCCCCGAGGGCCTATTGAACACTGAAGCTTTCTTT. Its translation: CASSPEGLLNTEAFF.

The CDR3 DNA follows: TGTGCCAGCAGTCAGGGACAGCCTTTCCTCCTGGGTGAGCAGTTCTTC. This sequence encodes CASSQGQPFLLGEQFF. The genes are TRBV5-6 and TRBJ2-1; TRBD1 matches 7 bases. CDR1 and CDR2 from the germline V gene are SGHDT and YYEEEE. The CDR3 consists of 16 residues. V was pared by 5 bases and J by 9 bases, with 17 bases of the junction left unmatched.

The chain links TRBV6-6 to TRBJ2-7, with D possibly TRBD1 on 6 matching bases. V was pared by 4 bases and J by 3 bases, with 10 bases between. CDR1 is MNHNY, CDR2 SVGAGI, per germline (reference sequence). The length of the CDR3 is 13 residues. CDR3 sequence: CASSSQQGYEQYF. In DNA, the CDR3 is TGTGCCAGCAGTTCTCAACAGGGCTACGAGCAGTACTTC.

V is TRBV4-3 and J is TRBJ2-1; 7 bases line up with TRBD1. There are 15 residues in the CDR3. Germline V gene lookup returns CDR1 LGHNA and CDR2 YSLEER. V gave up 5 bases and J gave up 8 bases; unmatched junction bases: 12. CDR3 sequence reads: CASSTRQGRFDEQFF. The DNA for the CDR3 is TGCGCCAGCAGCACCCGACAGGGTAGGTTCGATGAGCAGTTCTTC.

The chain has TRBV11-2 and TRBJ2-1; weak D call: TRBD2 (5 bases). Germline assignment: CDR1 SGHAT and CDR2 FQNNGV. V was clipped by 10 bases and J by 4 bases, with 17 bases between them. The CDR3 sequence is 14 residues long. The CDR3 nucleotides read TGTGCCACCGATGTGGGAGTCGGGTACAATGAGCAGTTCTTC. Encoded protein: CATDVGVGYNEQFF.

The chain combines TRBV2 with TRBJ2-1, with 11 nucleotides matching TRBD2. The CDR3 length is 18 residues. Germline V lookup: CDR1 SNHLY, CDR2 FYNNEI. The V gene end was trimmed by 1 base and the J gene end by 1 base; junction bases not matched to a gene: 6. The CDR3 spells CASSEGNLAGGSYNEQFF. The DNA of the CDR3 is TGTGCCAGCAGTGAAGGGAACTTAGCGGGAGGGTCCTACAATGAGCAGTTCTTC.

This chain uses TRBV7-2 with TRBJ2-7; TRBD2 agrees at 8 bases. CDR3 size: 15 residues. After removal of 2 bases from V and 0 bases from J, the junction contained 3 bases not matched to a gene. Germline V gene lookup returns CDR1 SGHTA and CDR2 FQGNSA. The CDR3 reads CASSLQAGDSYEQYF. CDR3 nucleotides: TGTGCCAGCAGCTTACAAGCGGGAGACTCCTACGAGCAGTACTTC.

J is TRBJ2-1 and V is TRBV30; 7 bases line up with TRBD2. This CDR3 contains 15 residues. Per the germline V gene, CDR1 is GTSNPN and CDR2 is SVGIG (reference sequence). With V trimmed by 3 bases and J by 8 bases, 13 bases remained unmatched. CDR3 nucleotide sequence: TGTGCCTGGAGGTTTGGGACTAAGACACGGTATGAGCAGTTCTTC. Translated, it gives CAWRFGTKTRYEQFF. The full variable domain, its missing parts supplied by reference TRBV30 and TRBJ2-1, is SQTIHQWPATLVQPVGSPLSLECTVEGTSNPNLYWYRQAAGRGLQLLFYSVGIGQISSEVPQNLSASRPQDRQFILSSKKLLLSDSGFYLCAWRFGTKTRYEQFFGPGTRLTVL.

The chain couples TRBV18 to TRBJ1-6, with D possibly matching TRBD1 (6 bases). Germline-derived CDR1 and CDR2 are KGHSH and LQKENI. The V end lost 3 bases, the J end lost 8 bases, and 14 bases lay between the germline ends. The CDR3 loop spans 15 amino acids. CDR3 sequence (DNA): TGTGCCAGCTCACCGGGCGGGGGGGCTGATTCACCCCTCCACTTT. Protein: CASSPGGGADSPLHF.

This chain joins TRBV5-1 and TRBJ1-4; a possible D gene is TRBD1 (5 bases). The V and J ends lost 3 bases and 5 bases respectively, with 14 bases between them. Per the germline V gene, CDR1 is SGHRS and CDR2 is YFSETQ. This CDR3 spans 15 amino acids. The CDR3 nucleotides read TGCGCCAGCAGCTCCAGTGAAAAGGGGAATGAAAAACTGTTTTTT. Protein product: CASSSSEKGNEKLFF.